This T cell receptor beta chain originates from a study of blood T cell repertoires in COVID-19. Libraries were prepared by immunoSEQ multiplex PCR; TCRdb keeps only in-frame clonotypes and omits some of them. The table lists around 160,000 clones, about four fifths of them singletons. This clone was found a few times. V was pared by 9 bases and J by 0 bases, with 18 bases between. Looked up from germline, CDR1 is LNHDA and CDR2 is SQIVND (reference sequence). The CDR3 sequence is 16 residues long. The specimen sequenced was peripheral blood. The rearrangement links TRBV19 to TRBJ1-3; TRBD1 might be the D (6 bases). The TCR comes from a man aged 55 to 70 with active or convalescent COVID-19. DNA of the CDR3: TGTGCCAGCAGCCCCGGACAGACTACCTCTGGAAACACCATATATTTT. Its translation is CASSPGQTTSGNTIYF.